Sequencing of this T cell receptor beta chain was carried out in a study of T cell responses to AZD1222 COVID-19 vaccine. TCRdb's copy holds only in-frame clones and misses some; the assay was immunoSEQ multiplex PCR. Of about 140,000 clones listed, over 90% are singletons. Study-wide findings and caveats: At study baseline, merely six AZD1222 recipients were seropositive.

Concerning this clone: Its antigen is unknown.

The sequencing used peripheral blood, collected on day 0 of AZD1222 vaccination. The origin of this receptor is an adult in good health.

The CDR3: CASSIGYPYEQYF. In DNA, the CDR3 is TGTGCCAGTAGTATCGGGTATCCCTACGAGCAGTACTTC. This chain uses TRBV19 with TRBJ2-7; D is uncertain. The CDR3 sequence is 13 residues long. V lost 3 bases and J 2 bases, leaving 8 bases between the germline ends. Germline CDR1 reads LNHDA; CDR2 reads SQIVND (reference sequence).